This TCR beta chain came from a study of CD8 T cells in ankylosing spondylitis. As for this clonotype: Its antigen is undetermined.

Findings and limits, study-wide: Some of the motif variants had earlier been found in reactive arthritis patients' fluid and blood. Disease-linked clones reportedly showed significant enrichment in matched ankylosing spondylitis synovial fluid.

CDR1 is SGHRS and CDR2 is YFSETQ in the germline V gene. The V end was cut by 4 bases, the J end by 0 bases, with 8 bases between. CDR3 length: 14 amino acids. Using quantitative 5'-RACE with molecular barcodes, the authors made TCR beta libraries. TCRdb recomputed calls from the 5' RACE reads with MiXCR, one row per CDR3 protein. Of approximately 220,000 distinct CDR3 sequences listed, 20% to 30% are singletons. The TCR comes from a male donor with ankylosing spondylitis or in good health (not recorded which). Sequencing used blood, either unsorted or a sorted T cell fraction (not recorded which). The chain joins TRBV5-1 to TRBJ2-1; D gene ambiguous. The CDR3 region has the DNA TGCGCCAGCAGCCGAGTAAGCTCCTACAATGAGCAGTTCTTC. This encodes CASSRVSSYNEQFF. Full variable domain (missing parts from reference TRBV5-1 and TRBJ2-1): KAGVTQTPRYLIKTRGQQVTLSCSPISGHRSVSWYQQTPGQGLQFLFEYFSETQRNKGNFPGRFSGRQFSNSRSEMNVSTLELGDSALYLCASSRVSSYNEQFFGPGTRLTVL.